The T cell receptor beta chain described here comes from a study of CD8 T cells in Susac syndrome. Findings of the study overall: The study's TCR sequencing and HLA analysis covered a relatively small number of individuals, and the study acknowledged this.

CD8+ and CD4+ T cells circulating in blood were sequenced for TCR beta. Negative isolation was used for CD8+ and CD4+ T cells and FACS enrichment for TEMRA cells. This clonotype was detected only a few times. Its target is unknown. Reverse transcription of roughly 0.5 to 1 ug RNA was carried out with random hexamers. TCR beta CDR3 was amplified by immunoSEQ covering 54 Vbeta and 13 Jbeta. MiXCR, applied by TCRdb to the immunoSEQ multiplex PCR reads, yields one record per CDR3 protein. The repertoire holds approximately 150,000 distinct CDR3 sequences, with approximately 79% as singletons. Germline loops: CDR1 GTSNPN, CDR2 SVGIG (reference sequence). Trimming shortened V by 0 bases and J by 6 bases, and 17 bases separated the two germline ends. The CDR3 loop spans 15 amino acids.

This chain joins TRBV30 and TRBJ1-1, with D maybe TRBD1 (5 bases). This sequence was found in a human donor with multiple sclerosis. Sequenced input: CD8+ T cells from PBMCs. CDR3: CAWSVLGPAGPEAFF. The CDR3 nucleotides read TGTGCCTGGAGTGTCCTAGGGCCAGCAGGGCCTGAAGCTTTCTTT.